The 28 T cell receptor beta chains reported below all come from one sample, sequenced in a study of Ad26.COV2.S vaccination and SARS-CoV-2 variants. The treatment was: about 20 received Ad26.COV2.S at low or high dose, single or two shots; 5 received placebo; per-sample allocation not given. All samples were drawn on day 63, counting from the first vaccine or placebo injection. The data were produced by immunoSEQ multiplex PCR, yet TCRdb's version contains in-frame clones alone and is incomplete. This sample yields more than 300,000 clones, of which 86% are seen a single time; about 10% belongs to the top ten. The sample in question was peripheral blood, obtained in a trial of Ad26.COV2.S vaccine versus placebo. The receptor source for this set is a person between 18 and 60 years old who received the Ad26.COV2.S COVID-19 vaccine or a placebo.

V usage is TRBV7-6 and J usage is TRBJ2-7; D gene ambiguous. The CDR3 length is 15 residues. V shed 5 bases and J shed 0 bases, with 14 bases lying between them. Germline V gene data show CDR1 as SGHVS and CDR2 as FNYEAQ. CDR3 in DNA: TGTGCCAGCAGCCTAGAAGACGGCTTCTCCTACGAGCAGTACTTC. Translating gives CASSLEDGFSYEQYF.

This clone was detected once. The V and J genes are TRBV28 and TRBJ2-1; D perhaps matches TRBD2 (6 bases). Trimming left V 1 base short and J 15 bases short, with 10 bases between. CDR1 is MDHEN, CDR2 SYDVKM, per germline. This CDR3 is built from 11 residues. CDR3 coding DNA: TGTGCCAGCAGTTTATTGGAGGGGCTGTTCTTC. Translation: CASSLLEGLFF.

The gene calls are TRBV3-1 (or the pseudogene TRBV3-2) and TRBJ1-5; D possibly corresponds to TRBD1 (5 bases). V shed 1 base and J shed 0 bases, with 7 bases lying between them. The V gene's germline CDR1 is LGHDT and CDR2 YNNKEL (reference sequence). This CDR3 region has 15 residues. The CDR3 sequence is CASSQGGYSNQPQHF. In nucleotides, the CDR3 is TGTGCCAGCAGCCAAGGGGGGTATAGCAATCAGCCCCAGCATTTT.

This clone showed up just once. This CDR3 is CASSTRRSPPNEKLFF. The CDR3 bases are TGTGCCAGCAGTACCCGACGGTCGCCGCCTAATGAAAAACTGTTTTTT. The chain has TRBV28 and TRBJ1-4; D not certain. CDR3 length: 16 residues. With 5 bases removed from V and 3 bases from J, the gap between germline ends came to 16 bases. From germline, CDR1 is MDHEN and CDR2 SYDVKM. Together with reference TRBV28 and TRBJ1-4, the CDR3 gives the full variable domain: DVKVTQSSRYLVKRTGEKVFLECVQDMDHENMFWYRQDPGLGLRLIYFSYDVKMKEKGDIPEGYSVSREKKERFSLILESASTNQTSMYLCASSTRRSPPNEKLFFGSGTQLSVL.

The chain employs TRBV19 and TRBJ2-6; D not resolved. CDR1 and CDR2 (germline): LNHDA, SQIVND (reference sequence). Trimming removed 4 bases from V and 2 bases from J, with 9 bases in between. The CDR3 has 15 amino acids. The CDR3 bases are TGTGCCAGTAGTAGAAGATTGGCTGGGGCCAACGTCCTGACTTTC. Translating it yields CASSRRLAGANVLTF.

This rearrangement joins TRBV11-3 to TRBJ2-3; possibly TRBD1 for D (6 bases). CDR1 is SGHNT, CDR2 YENEEA, per germline. V dropped 0 bases and J dropped 2 bases, with 21 bases sitting between them. The CDR3 has 19 amino acids. The CDR3, as DNA: TGTGCCAGCAGCTTAGAGAAAGAGAGAGGGGGTCCTACCACAGATACGCAGTATTTT. Translation gives CASSLEKERGGPTTDTQYF.

Here the CDR3 reads CASSSKCGPYNEQFF. The CDR3 DNA reads TGCGCCAGCAGTTCCAAATGTGGACCCTACAATGAGCAGTTCTTC. The chain is built from TRBV10-1 and TRBJ2-1; no clear D gene. This CDR3 contains 15 residues. The V and J ends lost 5 bases and 2 bases respectively, with 13 bases between them. The germline V gene encodes CDR1 WNHNN and CDR2 SYGVQD (reference sequence).

The gene calls are TRBV6-2 or TRBV6-3 and TRBJ2-3; TRBD1 might be the D (6 bases). The germline CDR1 and CDR2 sequences are MNHEY and SVGEGT. This CDR3 is built from 12 residues. The V end was cut by 5 bases, the J end by 10 bases, with 13 bases between. The CDR3 here is CASSPQGLAQYF. CDR3 DNA sequence: TGTGCCAGCAGTCCACAGGGTTTGGCGCAGTATTTT.

This rearrangement joins TRBV19 to TRBJ2-3; TRBD2 matches at 7 bases. Germline V CDR1 and CDR2: LNHDA, SQIVND (reference sequence). The CDR3 runs 15 residues. V dropped 3 bases and J dropped 2; count of bases not matched to a gene: 5. CDR3 DNA: TGTGCCAGTAGTATGAATAGCGGGCTCACAGATACGCAGTATTTT. It is translated as CASSMNSGLTDTQYF.

This chain connects TRBV11-3 to TRBJ2-5, with D hard to call. Germline V CDR1 and CDR2: SGHNT, YENEEA. This CDR3 is built from 12 residues. Trimming took off 3 bases at V and 1 base at J, with 3 bases between the two ends. Written as DNA, the CDR3 is TGTGCCAGCAGCTTTGGCCAAGAGACCCAGTACTTC. Its protein product is CASSFGQETQYF.

This clone was observed a handful of times. The chain employs TRBV11-2 and TRBJ1-4, with D tentatively TRBD1 (5 bases). This CDR3 is built from 15 residues. Trimming stripped 1 base from V and 3 bases from J, with 9 bases between. The germline gives CDR1 SGHAT, CDR2 FQNNGV. CDR3 DNA sequence: TGTGCCAGCAGCTTAGTTGGCAGGGCTAATGAAAAACTGTTTTTT. Translation gives CASSLVGRANEKLFF.

The chain recombines TRBV7-2 with TRBJ1-4; D is uncertain. This CDR3 has 15 residues. Germline values: CDR1 SGHTA, CDR2 FQGNSA. Deletions cut 5 bases from V and 4 bases from J, with 14 bases between. The CDR3 region is CASSPRATLNEKLFF. In DNA form, the CDR3 reads TGTGCCAGCAGCCCTAGGGCGACACTTAATGAAAAACTGTTTTTT.

The V and J genes are TRBV19 and TRBJ2-7; D possibly uses TRBD1 or TRBD2 (5 bases each). With 8 bases removed from V and 2 bases from J, the gap between germline ends came to 16 bases. From germline, CDR1 is LNHDA and CDR2 SQIVND (reference sequence). The CDR3 is made up of 14 amino acids. The DNA of the CDR3 is TGTGCCAGTGCCCTTCGGGACGCGGCCTACGAGCAGTACTTC. Its protein product is CASALRDAAYEQYF.

V usage is TRBV29-1 and J usage is TRBJ1-5; no definite D call. Germline V CDR1 and CDR2: SQVTM, ANQGSEA. Trimming took 1 base from V and 0 from J, leaving 4 bases between them. The CDR3 loop spans 13 amino acids. The CDR3 protein is CSVEVGSNQPQHF. CDR3 bases: TGCAGCGTTGAAGTTGGTAGCAATCAGCCCCAGCATTTT.

The chain carries TRBV5-1 and TRBJ1-2; a weak D match, TRBD1 (6 bases). Trimming took off 4 bases at V and 0 bases at J, with 10 bases between the two ends. The CDR3 covers 14 residues. The germline gives CDR1 SGHRS, CDR2 YFSETQ. The CDR3 nucleotides read TGCGCCAGCAGCATGGACAGAGCTAACTATGGCTACACCTTC. Its protein product is CASSMDRANYGYTF.

This clone was observed a single time. This rearrangement joins TRBV6-6 to TRBJ1-1; 8 positions match TRBD1. The CDR3 has 14 amino acids. Germline lookup yields CDR1 MNHNY and CDR2 SVGAGI (reference sequence). Germline trimming cut 9 bases from V and 1 base from J; bases unmatched to any gene: 7. CDR3 coding DNA: TGTGCCAGTCCCGGACAGGGAGGGAACACTGAAGCTTTCTTT. It specifies CASPGQGGNTEAFF.

The chain joins TRBV7-9 to TRBJ1-1; no clear D. Deletions cut 5 bases from V and 6 bases from J, with 10 bases between. The V gene's germline CDR1 is SEHNR and CDR2 FQNEAQ (reference sequence). The CDR3 totals 12 residues. CDR3: CASSRTGAEAFF. DNA for the CDR3: TGTGCCAGCAGCCGGACCGGAGCTGAAGCTTTCTTT.

The V and J genes are TRBV13 and TRBJ1-2, with TRBD1 matching 9 bases. Trimming took 0 bases from V and 1 from J; bases not matched to a gene: 3. The CDR3 is made up of 16 amino acids. CDR1 is PRHDT, CDR2 FYEKMQ, per germline (reference sequence). CDR3 sequence: CASSLGTGGLNYGYTF. The CDR3, as DNA: TGTGCCAGCAGCTTAGGGACAGGGGGACTTAACTATGGCTACACCTTC.

The V gene is TRBV19, the J gene TRBJ1-2; D ambiguous. V lost 4 bases and J lost 7, with 13 bases in between. Germline CDR1 and CDR2: LNHDA and SQIVND (reference sequence). The CDR3 sequence is 13 residues long. This CDR3 reads CASSTQIRSGYTF. The DNA for the CDR3 is TGTGCCAGTAGTACTCAAATTCGGAGTGGCTACACCTTC.

The genes are TRBV19 and TRBJ1-3, with D unclear. The CDR3 runs 13 residues. V lost 4 bases, J lost 2 bases, and 6 bases lay in between. The germline V gene has CDR1 LNHDA and CDR2 SQIVND (reference sequence). The CDR3 nucleotides are TGTGCCAGTAGTAGGGTTCCTGGAAACACCATATATTTT. This translates into CASSRVPGNTIYF.

This clone was picked up one time. The V call is TRBV28, the J call TRBJ1-3; D unclear. Germline CDR1 MDHEN, CDR2 SYDVKM. The V gene lost 4 bases and the J gene lost 8 bases, with 12 bases spanning the gap. This CDR3 has 13 amino acids. The CDR3 reads CASSSSKSDTIYF. The DNA of the CDR3 is TGTGCCAGCAGTTCATCGAAGAGCGACACCATATATTTT.

This sequence joins TRBV5-1 and TRBJ2-1; TRBD2 aligns across 8 bases. The junction had 5 bases not matched to a gene; V was cut back by 0 bases and J by 0 bases. Germline-derived CDR1 and CDR2 are SGHRS and YFSETQ. This CDR3 region has 17 residues. Written as DNA, the CDR3 is TGCGCCAGCAGCTTGGAAGCGGGAGTGAGCTCCTACAATGAGCAGTTCTTC. It yields the protein CASSLEAGVSSYNEQFF.

The chain uses TRBV19 and TRBJ1-5; no firm D call. The CDR3 has 12 residues. CDR1 and CDR2 from the germline V gene are LNHDA and SQIVND (reference sequence). V lost 3 bases to trimming and J lost 7 bases, with 7 bases between them. CDR3 coding DNA: TGTGCCAGTAGTATGGGTGGACAGCCCCAGCATTTT. Its protein is CASSMGGQPQHF.

This sequence joins TRBV4-2 and TRBJ1-2; the match to TRBD1 covers 8 bases. V gave up 0 bases and J gave up 2 bases; unmatched junction bases: 2. Per the germline V gene, CDR1 is LGHNA and CDR2 is YNFKEQ. CDR3 length equals 15 residues. CDR3 coding DNA: TGTGCCAGCAGCCAAGAACGACAGGGGAACTATGGCTACACCTTC. Protein: CASSQERQGNYGYTF.

In DNA form, the CDR3 reads TGTGCCAGCAGCCCTGGTCGGCCTGGCTACACCTTC. Translating it yields CASSPGRPGYTF. This rearrangement joins TRBV4-2 to TRBJ1-2; D unresolved. The CDR3 spans 12 residues. Germline V gene lookup returns CDR1 LGHNA and CDR2 YNFKEQ. Trimming stripped 4 bases from V and 7 bases from J, with 10 bases between.

The chain uses TRBV7-2 and TRBJ2-5; D is undetermined. Germline CDR1 SGHTA, CDR2 FQGNSA. This CDR3 comprises 12 residues. Deletions cut 4 bases from V and 1 base from J, with 4 bases between. For the CDR3, the DNA is TGTGCCAGCAGCTGGGGCCAAGAGACCCAGTACTTC. Residues: CASSWGQETQYF.

This chain connects TRBV3-1 (or the pseudogene TRBV3-2) to TRBJ2-3; D is unclear. Germline assignment: CDR1 LGHDT and CDR2 YNNKEL (reference sequence). This CDR3 comprises 15 residues. Trimming took 1 base from V and 2 from J, leaving 10 bases between them. The CDR3 DNA is TGTGCCAGCAGCCAAGTGGGCGGAATCACAGATACGCAGTATTTT. It is translated as CASSQVGGITDTQYF.

This clone was seen only once. The chain employs TRBV5-1 and TRBJ2-2, with D possibly TRBD2 on 6 matching bases. Germline lookup yields CDR1 SGHRS and CDR2 YFSETQ. Trimming removed 4 bases at V and 0 bases at J, with 7 bases between. The CDR3 is 14 residues long. CDR3 in DNA: TGCGCCAGCAGCCGGGGGTCGAACACCGGGGAGCTGTTTTTT. This gives the protein CASSRGSNTGELFF.